This TCR beta chain was found in a study of T-cell memory formation after mild COVID-19. Across the whole study: Clustering of TCRs was largely donor specific.

General study findings and limits: Specificity for SARS-CoV-2 was not confirmed among the second-wave clones peaking on day 37. CD8+ contracting clones occupied EMRA, while CD4+ ones occupied mainly CM and EM.

Amplification by 5'RACE using constant-segment primers produced TCR alpha and TCR beta cDNA libraries that carried sample barcodes and UMIs. Each CDR3 protein gets one entry after TCRdb re-called the 5' RACE reads with MiXCR. The data hold about 340,000 distinct CDR3 sequences, with less than 25% observed a single time. This clonotype has just a few counts. What it recognizes is unknown. The CDR3 extends over 19 amino acids. V was clipped by 5 bases and J by 4 bases; unmatched bases: 19. CDR1 SGHTA and CDR2 FQGTGA come from the germline V gene. Sequencing input: PBMCs or a T cell subset sorted from them (not recorded which). This chain connects TRBV7-3 to TRBJ2-3; 9 bases line up with TRBD2. The sequence derives from a man between 18 and 29 years old who had mild COVID-19 (a few samples of this study predate the infection). Cell type and time point are not known. This CDR3 reads CASSLRGRRGGSWADTQYF. For the CDR3, the DNA is TGTGCCAGCAGCCTGCGAGGAAGGCGGGGGGGCTCTTGGGCAGATACGCAGTATTTT.